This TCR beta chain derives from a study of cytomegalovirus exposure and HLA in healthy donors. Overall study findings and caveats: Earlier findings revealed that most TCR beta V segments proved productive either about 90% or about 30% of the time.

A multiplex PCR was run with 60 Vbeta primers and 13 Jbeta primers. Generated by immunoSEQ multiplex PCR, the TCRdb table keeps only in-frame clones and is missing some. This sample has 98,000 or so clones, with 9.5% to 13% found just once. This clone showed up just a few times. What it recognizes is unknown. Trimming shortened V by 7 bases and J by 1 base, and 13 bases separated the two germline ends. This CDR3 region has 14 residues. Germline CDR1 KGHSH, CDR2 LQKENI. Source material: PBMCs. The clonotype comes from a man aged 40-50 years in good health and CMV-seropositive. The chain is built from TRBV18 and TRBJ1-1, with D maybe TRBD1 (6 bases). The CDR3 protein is CASFRDNPNTEAFF. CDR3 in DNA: TGTGCCAGCTTCCGGGACAATCCGAACACTGAAGCTTTCTTT.